This entry lists 8 T cell receptor beta chains sequenced from one sample in a study of cytomegalovirus exposure and HLA in healthy donors. It was with 60 Vbeta and 13 Jbeta primers that the PCR ran. Here immunoSEQ multiplex PCR was the method, and the copy in TCRdb shows in-frame clones only, minus some. Among approximately 190,000 clones, about 85% were seen once, and the ten largest hold under 1.2%. Input material: PBMCs. The receptors shown here come from a boy between 2 and 15 years old in good health and CMV-seronegative.

This chain joins TRBV28 and TRBJ2-1, with D possibly being TRBD2 (6 bases). Germline V gene sequence: CDR1 MDHEN, CDR2 SYDVKM. The CDR3 spans 16 residues. The ends were cut back, 4 bases at V and 4 bases at J, with 17 bases in the middle. The CDR3 DNA reads TGTGCCAGCAGTTCCGGAGGGGCAGTCGGGTACAATGAGCAGTTCTTC. The encoded protein is CASSSGGAVGYNEQFF.

The V and J genes are TRBV15 and TRBJ2-2; 9 nucleotides line up with TRBD1. CDR3 length: 15 amino acids. The ends lost 0 bases at V and 7 bases at J; junction bases unmatched: 3. Germline V lookup: CDR1 LNHNV, CDR2 YYDKDF (reference sequence). CDR3 in amino acids: CATSREQGAIGELFF. CDR3 DNA: TGTGCCACCAGCAGAGAACAGGGGGCGATCGGGGAGCTGTTTTTT.

The CDR3 DNA reads as TGTGCCATCACCCAGGACACCCCGCCTTATGGCTACACCTTC. The encoded protein is CAITQDTPPYGYTF. The rearrangement links TRBV10-3 to TRBJ1-2; D may be TRBD1 (5 bases). Germline CDR1 is ENHRY and CDR2 is SYGVKD. There are 14 residues in the CDR3. V gave up 7 bases and J gave up 5 bases, with 17 bases separating them.

The chain has TRBV12-5 and TRBJ2-5; 8 bases line up with TRBD2. CDR3 size: 15 residues. V was clipped by 7 bases and J by 5 bases; unmatched bases: 12. The V gene's germline CDR1 is LGHNT and CDR2 FRNRAP. CDR3 in DNA: TGTGCTAGTGCCCGGGGGGGCGGATTGGGGGAGACCCAGTACTTC. It yields the protein CASARGGGLGETQYF.

The chain combines TRBV9 with TRBJ2-5; tentative D call: TRBD2 (5 bases). Germline V CDR1 and CDR2: SGDLS, YYNGEE. The V gene lost 3 bases and the J gene lost 1 base, with 10 bases spanning the gap. This CDR3 comprises 14 residues. The CDR3 spells CASSAGLTQETQYF. CDR3 in DNA: TGTGCCAGCAGCGCCGGACTCACCCAAGAGACCCAGTACTTC. Drawing the rest from reference TRBV9 and TRBJ2-5, the complete variable domain is DSGVTQTPKHLITATGQRVTLRCSPRSGDLSVYWYQQSLDQGLQFLIQYYNGEERAKGNILERFSAQQFPDLHSELNLSSLELGDSALYFCASSAGLTQETQYFGPGTRLLVL.

V gene TRBV28 combines with J gene TRBJ1-2, with no clear D. This CDR3 is 11 amino acids long. Per the germline V gene, CDR1 is MDHEN and CDR2 is SYDVKM. The V and J ends lost 6 bases and 7 bases respectively, with 9 bases between them. CDR3 amino acids: CASRGSGGYTF. CDR3 sequence (DNA): TGTGCCAGCAGGGGGAGTGGTGGCTACACCTTC.

The chain links TRBV11-2 to TRBJ2-1, with D possibly matching TRBD1 (6 bases). Between the trimmed V and J ends, which lost 4 bases and 10 bases, there was a span of 20 bases. Germline CDR1 reads SGHAT; CDR2 reads FQNNGV. The CDR3 totals 15 residues. In DNA form, the CDR3 reads TGTGCCAGCAGCTGGGGACGACAGGCACAGGGAGAGCAGTTCTTC. Translated, it gives CASSWGRQAQGEQFF.

The chain has TRBV7-2 and TRBJ2-3; D gene unclear. Germline-derived CDR1 and CDR2 are SGHTA and FQGNSA. This CDR3 is 12 amino acids long. The V and J ends lost 5 bases and 2 bases respectively, with 5 bases between them. The CDR3 DNA sequence: TGTGCCAGCAGCCCCTACACAGATACGCAGTATTTT. Translating it yields CASSPYTDTQYF.